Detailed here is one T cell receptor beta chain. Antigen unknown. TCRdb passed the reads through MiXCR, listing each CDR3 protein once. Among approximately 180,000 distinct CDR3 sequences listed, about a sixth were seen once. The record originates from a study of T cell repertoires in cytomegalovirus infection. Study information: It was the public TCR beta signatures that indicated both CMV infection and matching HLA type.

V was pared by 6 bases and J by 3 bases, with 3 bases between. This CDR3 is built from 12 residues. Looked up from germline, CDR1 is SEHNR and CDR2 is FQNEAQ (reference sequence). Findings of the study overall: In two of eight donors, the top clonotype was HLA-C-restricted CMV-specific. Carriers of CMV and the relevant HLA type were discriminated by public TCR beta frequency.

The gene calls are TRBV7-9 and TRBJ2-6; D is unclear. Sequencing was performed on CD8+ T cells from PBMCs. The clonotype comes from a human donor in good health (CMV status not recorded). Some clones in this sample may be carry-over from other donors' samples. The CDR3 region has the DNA TGTGCCAGCAGTAATGGGGCCAACGTCCTGACTTTC. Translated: CASSNGANVLTF.